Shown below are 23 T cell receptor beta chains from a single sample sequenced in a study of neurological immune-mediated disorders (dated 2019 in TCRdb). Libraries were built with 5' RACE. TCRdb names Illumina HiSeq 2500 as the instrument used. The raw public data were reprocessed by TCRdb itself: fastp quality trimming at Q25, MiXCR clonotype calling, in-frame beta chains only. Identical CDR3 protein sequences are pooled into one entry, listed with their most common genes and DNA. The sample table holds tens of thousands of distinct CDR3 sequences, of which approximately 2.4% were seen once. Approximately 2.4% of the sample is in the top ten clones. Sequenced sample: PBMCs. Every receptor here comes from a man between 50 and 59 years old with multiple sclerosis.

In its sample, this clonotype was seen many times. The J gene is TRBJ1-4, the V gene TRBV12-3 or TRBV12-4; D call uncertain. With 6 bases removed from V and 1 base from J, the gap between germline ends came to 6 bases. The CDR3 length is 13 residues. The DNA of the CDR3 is TGTGCCAGCAGCCCTATAACTAATGAAAAACTGTTTTTT. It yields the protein CASSPITNEKLFF.

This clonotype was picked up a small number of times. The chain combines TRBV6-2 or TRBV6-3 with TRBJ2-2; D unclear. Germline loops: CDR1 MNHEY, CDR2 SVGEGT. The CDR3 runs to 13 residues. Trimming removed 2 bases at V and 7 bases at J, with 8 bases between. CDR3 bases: TGTGCCAGCAGTTACGATCCCCACGGGGAGCTGTTTTTT. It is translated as CASSYDPHGELFF.

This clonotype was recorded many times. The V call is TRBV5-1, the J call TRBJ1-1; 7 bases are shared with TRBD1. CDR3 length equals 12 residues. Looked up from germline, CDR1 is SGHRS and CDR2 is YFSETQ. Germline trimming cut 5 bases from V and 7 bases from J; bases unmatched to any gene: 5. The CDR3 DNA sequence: TGCGCCAGCAGAGGGGACAGTAGTGAAGCTTTCTTT. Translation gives CASRGDSSEAFF.

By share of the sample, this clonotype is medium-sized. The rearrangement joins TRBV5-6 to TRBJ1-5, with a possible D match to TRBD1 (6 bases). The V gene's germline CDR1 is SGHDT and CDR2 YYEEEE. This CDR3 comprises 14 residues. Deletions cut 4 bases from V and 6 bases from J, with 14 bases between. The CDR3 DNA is TGTGCCAGCAGCGCAGGGGTGAGCGGTCAGCCCCAGCATTTT. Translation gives CASSAGVSGQPQHF.

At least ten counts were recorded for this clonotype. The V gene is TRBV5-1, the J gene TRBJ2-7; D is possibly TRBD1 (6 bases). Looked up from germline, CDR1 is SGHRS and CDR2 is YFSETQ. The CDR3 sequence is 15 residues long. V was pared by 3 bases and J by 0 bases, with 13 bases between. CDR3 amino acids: CASSWSDRSSYEQYF. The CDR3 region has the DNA TGCGCCAGCAGCTGGTCTGACAGGTCCTCCTACGAGCAGTACTTC.

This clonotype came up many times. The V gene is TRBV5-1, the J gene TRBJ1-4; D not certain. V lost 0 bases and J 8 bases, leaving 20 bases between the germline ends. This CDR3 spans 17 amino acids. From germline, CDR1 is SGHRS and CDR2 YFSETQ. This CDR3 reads CASSLASASTEGEKLFF. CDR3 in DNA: TGCGCCAGCAGCTTGGCGTCTGCCTCAACCGAGGGAGAAAAACTGTTTTTT.

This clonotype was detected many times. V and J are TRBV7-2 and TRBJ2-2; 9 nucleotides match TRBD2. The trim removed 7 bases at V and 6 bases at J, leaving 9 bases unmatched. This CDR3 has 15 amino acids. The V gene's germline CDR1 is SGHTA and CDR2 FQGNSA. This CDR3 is CASNLIAGVAGELFF. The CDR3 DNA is TGTGCCAGCAACCTAATAGCGGGGGTCGCCGGGGAGCTGTTTTTT.

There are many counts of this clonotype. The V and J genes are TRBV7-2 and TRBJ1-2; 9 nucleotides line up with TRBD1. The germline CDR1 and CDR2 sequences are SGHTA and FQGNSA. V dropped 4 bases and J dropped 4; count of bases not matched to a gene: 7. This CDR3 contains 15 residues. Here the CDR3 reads CASSSSGQGFYGYTF. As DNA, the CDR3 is TGTGCCAGCAGCTCATCGGGACAGGGTTTCTATGGCTACACCTTC.

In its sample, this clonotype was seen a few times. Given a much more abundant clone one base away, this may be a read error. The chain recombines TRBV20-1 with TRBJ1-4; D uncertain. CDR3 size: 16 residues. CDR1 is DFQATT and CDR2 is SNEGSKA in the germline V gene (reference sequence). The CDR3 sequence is CSARGPRVSGNDKLFF. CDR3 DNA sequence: TGCAGTGCTAGAGGCCCCCGGGTATCTGGGAATGACAAACTGTTTTTT.

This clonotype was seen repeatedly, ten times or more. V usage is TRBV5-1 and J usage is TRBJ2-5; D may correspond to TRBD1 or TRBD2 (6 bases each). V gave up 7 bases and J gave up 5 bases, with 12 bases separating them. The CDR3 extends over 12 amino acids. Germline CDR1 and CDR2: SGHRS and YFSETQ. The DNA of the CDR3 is TGCGCCAGCTGGGGGGCCGGGGAGACCCAGTACTTC. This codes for CASWGAGETQYF. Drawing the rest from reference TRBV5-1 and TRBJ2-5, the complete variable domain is KAGVTQTPRYLIKTRGQQVTLSCSPISGHRSVSWYQQTPGQGLQFLFEYFSETQRNKGNFPGRFSGRQFSNSRSEMNVSTLELGDSALYLCASWGAGETQYFGPGTRLLVL.

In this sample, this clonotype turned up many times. The CDR3 spells CASSLEAGGDTQYF. CDR3 DNA sequence: TGCGCCAGCAGCTTGGAAGCGGGGGGCGATACGCAGTATTTT. The chain has TRBV5-1 and TRBJ2-3, with 9 bases lining up with TRBD2. The CDR3 totals 14 residues. Germline V CDR1 and CDR2: SGHRS, YFSETQ. Trimming took 0 bases from V and 6 from J; bases not matched to a gene: 2.

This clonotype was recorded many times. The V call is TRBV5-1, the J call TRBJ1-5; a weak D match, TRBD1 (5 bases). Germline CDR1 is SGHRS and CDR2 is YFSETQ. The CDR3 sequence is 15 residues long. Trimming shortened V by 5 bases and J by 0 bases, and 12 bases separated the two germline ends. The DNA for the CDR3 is TGCGCCAGCAGTCTCGATGGGGGTAGCAATCAGCCCCAGCATTTT. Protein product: CASSLDGGSNQPQHF.

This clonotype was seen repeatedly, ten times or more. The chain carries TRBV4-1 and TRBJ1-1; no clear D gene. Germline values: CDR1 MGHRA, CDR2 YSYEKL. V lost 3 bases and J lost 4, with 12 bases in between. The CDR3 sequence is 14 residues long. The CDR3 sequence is CASSQTRGITEAFF. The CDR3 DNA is TGCGCCAGCAGCCAGACCCGCGGAATCACTGAAGCTTTCTTT.

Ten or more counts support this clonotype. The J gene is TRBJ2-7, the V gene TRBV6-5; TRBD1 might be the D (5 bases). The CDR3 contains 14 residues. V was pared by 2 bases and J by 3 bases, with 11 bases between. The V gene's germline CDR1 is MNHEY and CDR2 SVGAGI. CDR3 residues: CASSYASGNYEQYF. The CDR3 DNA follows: TGTGCCAGCAGTTACGCGTCAGGGAACTACGAGCAGTACTTC.

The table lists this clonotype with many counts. CDR3 sequence: CASSLRSSGNTIYF. Written as DNA, the CDR3 is TGTGCCAGCAGTTTGAGGAGCTCTGGAAACACCATATATTTT. The chain uses TRBV12-3 or TRBV12-4 and TRBJ1-3; D ambiguous. Trimming removed 3 bases at V and 0 bases at J, with 6 bases between. The CDR3 extends over 14 amino acids.

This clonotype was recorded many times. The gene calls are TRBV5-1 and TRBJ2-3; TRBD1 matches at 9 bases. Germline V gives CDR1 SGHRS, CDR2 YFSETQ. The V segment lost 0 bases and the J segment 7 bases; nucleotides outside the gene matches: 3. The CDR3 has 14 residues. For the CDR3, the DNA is TGCGCCAGCAGCTTGGACAGGGGGCGTCATACGCAGTATTTT. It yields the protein CASSLDRGRHTQYF.

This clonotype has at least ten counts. The CDR3 spells CASSGTGEAFF. Here the CDR3 DNA reads TGTGCCAGCTCGGGGACCGGCGAAGCTTTCTTT. The V call is TRBV18, the J call TRBJ1-1, with D possibly TRBD1 on 5 matching bases. This CDR3 region has 11 residues. Per the germline V gene, CDR1 is KGHSH and CDR2 is LQKENI. Trimming removed 6 bases from V and 8 bases from J, with 10 bases in between. The full variable domain, in which reference TRBV18 and TRBJ1-1 provide the parts outside the CDR3, is NAGVMQNPRHLVRRRGQEARLRCSPMKGHSHVYWYRQLPEEGLKFMVYLQKENIIDESGMPKERFSAEFPKEGPSILRIQQVVRGDSAAYFCASSGTGEAFFGQGTRLTVV.

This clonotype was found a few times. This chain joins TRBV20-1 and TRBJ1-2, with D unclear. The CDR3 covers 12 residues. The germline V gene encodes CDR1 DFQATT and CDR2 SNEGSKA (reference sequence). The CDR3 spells CSVRGNSYGYTF. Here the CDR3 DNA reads TGCAGCGTTCGTGGGAACTCCTATGGCTACACCTTC.

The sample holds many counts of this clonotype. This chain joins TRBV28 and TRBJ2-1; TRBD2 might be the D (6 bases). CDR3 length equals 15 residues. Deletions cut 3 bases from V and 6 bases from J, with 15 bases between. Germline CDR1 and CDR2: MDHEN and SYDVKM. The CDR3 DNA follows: TGTGCCAGCAGTTTCGGGGGATCGGGCTCCAATGAGCAGTTCTTC. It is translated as CASSFGGSGSNEQFF.

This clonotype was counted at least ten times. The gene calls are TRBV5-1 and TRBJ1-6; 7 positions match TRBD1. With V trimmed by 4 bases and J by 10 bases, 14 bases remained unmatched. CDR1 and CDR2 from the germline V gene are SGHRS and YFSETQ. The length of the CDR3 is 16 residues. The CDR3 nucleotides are TGCGCCAGCAGCGGCTCCCTACAGGGGCTGGGGTCACCCCTCCACTTT. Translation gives CASSGSLQGLGSPLHF.

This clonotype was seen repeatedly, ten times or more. The CDR3 loop reads CASSLVRGGEYEQYF. The DNA of the CDR3 is TGTGCCAGCAGTTTAGTACGGGGGGGCGAGTACGAGCAGTACTTC. This chain links TRBV12-3 or TRBV12-4 with TRBJ2-7, with TRBD2 matching over 8 bases. This CDR3 region has 15 residues. With V trimmed by 1 base and J by 4 bases, 6 bases remained unmatched.

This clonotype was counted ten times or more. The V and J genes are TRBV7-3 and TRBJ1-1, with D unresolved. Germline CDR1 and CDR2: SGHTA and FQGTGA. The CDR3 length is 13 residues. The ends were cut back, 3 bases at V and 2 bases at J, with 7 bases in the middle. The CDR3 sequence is CASSFSGNTEAFF. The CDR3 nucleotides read TGTGCCAGCAGCTTTTCCGGCAACACTGAAGCTTTCTTT.

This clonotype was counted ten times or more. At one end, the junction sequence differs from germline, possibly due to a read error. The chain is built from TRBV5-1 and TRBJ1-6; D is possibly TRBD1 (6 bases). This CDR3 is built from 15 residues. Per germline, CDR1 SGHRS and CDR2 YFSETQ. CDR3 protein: CASSLGFGGQSPLNF. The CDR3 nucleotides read TGCGCCAGCAGCTTGGGGTTTGGGGGCCAGTCACCCCTCAACTTT.